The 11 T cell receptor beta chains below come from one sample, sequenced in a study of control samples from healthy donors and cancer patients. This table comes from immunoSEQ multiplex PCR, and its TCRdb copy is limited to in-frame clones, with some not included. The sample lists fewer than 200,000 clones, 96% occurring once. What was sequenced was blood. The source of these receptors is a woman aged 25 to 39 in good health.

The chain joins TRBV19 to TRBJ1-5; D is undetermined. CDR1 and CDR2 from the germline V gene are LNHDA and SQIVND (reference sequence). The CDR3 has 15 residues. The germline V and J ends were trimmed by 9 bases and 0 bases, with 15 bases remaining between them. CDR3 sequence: CASAELLNSNQPQHF. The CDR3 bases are TGTGCCAGCGCGGAGCTTCTAAATAGCAATCAGCCCCAGCATTTT.

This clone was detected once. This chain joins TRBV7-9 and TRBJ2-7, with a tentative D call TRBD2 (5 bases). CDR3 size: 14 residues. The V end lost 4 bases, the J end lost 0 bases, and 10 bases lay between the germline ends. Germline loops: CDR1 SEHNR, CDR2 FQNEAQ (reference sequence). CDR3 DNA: TGTGCCAGCAGCTCGGACTCGAGCTCCTACGAGCAGTACTTC. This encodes CASSSDSSSYEQYF.

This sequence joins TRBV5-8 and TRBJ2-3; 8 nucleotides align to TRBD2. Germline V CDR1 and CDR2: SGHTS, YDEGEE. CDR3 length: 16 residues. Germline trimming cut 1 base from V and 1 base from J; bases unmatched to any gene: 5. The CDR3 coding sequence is TGTGCCAGCAGCTTGCGGGCGACTAGCGGCACAGATACGCAGTATTTT. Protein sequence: CASSLRATSGTDTQYF.

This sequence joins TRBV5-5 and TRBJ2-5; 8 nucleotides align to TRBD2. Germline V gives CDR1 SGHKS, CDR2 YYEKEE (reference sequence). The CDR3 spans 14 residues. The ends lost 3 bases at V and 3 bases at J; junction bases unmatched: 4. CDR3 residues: CASSSLSGEETQYF. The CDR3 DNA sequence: TGTGCCAGCAGCTCCCTTAGCGGGGAAGAGACCCAGTACTTC.

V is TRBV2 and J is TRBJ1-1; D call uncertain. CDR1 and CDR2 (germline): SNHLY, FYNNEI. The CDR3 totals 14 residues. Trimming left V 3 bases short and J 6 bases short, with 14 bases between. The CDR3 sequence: CASSDPEGRSEAFF. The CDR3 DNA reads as TGTGCCAGCAGTGATCCGGAGGGTAGGTCTGAAGCTTTCTTT.

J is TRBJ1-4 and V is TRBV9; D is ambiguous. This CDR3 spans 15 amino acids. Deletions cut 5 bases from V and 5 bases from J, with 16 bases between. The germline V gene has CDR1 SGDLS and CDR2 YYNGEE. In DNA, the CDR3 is TGTGCCAGCAGTGCTTCGGCTCGAGAGAATGAAAAACTGTTTTTT. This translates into CASSASARENEKLFF.

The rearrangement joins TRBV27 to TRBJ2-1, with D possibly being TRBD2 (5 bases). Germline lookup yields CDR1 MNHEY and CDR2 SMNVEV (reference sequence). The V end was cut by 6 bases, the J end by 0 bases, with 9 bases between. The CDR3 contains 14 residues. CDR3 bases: TGTGCCAGCAGACGGAGGAGCTCCTACAATGAGCAGTTCTTC. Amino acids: CASRRRSSYNEQFF.

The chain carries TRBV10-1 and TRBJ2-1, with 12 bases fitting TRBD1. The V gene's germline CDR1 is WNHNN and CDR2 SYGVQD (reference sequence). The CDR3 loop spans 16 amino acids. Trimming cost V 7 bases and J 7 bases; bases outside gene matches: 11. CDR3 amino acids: CASTESMGQGANEQFF. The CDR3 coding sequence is TGCGCCAGCACCGAGTCGATGGGACAGGGGGCAAATGAGCAGTTCTTC.

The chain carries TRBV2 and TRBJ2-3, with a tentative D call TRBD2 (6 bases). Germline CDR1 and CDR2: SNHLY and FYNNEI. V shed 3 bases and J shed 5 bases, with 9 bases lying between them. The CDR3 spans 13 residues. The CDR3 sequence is CASSDGGIDTQYF. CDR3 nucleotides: TGTGCCAGCAGTGACGGAGGGATAGATACGCAGTATTTT.

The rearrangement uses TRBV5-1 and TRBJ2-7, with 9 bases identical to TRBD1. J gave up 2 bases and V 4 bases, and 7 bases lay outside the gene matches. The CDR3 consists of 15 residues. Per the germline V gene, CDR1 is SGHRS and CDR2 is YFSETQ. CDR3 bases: TGCGCCAGCAGCGAACCGGGACAGGGAGCCTACGAGCAGTACTTC. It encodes CASSEPGQGAYEQYF.

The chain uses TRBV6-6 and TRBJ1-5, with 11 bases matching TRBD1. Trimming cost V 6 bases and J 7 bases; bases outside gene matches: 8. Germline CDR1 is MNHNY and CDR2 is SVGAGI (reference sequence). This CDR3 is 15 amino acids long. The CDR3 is CASSSGQGAKQPQHF. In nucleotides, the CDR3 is TGTGCCAGCAGCTCCGGACAGGGGGCGAAGCAGCCCCAGCATTTT.